These T cell receptor beta chains were read from a single sample in a study of T-cell memory formation after mild COVID-19. MiXCR, run by TCRdb on the 5' RACE reads, gives a single entry per CDR3 protein. The sample records about 260,000 distinct CDR3 sequences, about a sixth being singletons. Source material: PBMCs or a T cell subset sorted from them (not recorded which). The receptors derive from a man aged 18-30 years who had mild COVID-19 (a few samples of this study predate the infection). Cell type and time point are not known. Each CDR3 is given with its conserved first and last residue. Fields, in order: J gene, D gene, V gene, clone size, CDR3 DNA, CDR3 protein. A D gene is named only where the DNA matches it firmly. Clone sizes are given selectively: once, few, many, or a class where the clone is expanded.

TRBJ1-4	NA	TRBV11-2	NA	TGTGCCAGCAGCTTAAATCGAGAAAAACTGTTTTTT	CASSLNREKLFF
TRBJ1-2	NA	TRBV20-1	few	TGCAGTGCTAGTGAAGCAGGGATCCTCTATGGCTACACCTTC	CSASEAGILYGYTF
TRBJ2-2	NA	TRBV20-1	NA	TGCAGTGCTAGAAACAGGAAAACCGGTCACGGGGAGCTGTTTTTT	CSARNRKTGHGELFF
TRBJ2-1	NA	TRBV7-6	NA	TGTGCCAGCAGCCTGAGGCCGGGGTCCAATGAGCAGTTCTTC	CASSLRPGSNEQFF
TRBJ2-1	TRBD2	TRBV7-2	NA	TGTGCCAGCAGCCCCGGGACTAGCGACTACAATGAGCAGTTCTTC	CASSPGTSDYNEQFF
TRBJ1-1	NA	TRBV11-2	once	TGTGCCAGCAGCCACCCTGGAGACGGTGTTAACACTGAAGCTTTCTTT	CASSHPGDGVNTEAFF
TRBJ1-4	NA	TRBV5-1	NA	TGCGCCAGCAGTTTGGGATGGGGGCTCGGGAATGAAAAACTGTTTTTT	CASSLGWGLGNEKLFF
TRBJ2-2	TRBD2	TRBV5-6	NA	TGTGCCAGCAGGGGGGGAGGGCAGCCGAACACCGGGGAGCTGTTTTTT	CASRGGGQPNTGELFF
TRBJ2-3	TRBD1	TRBV5-6	NA	TGTGCCAGCAGCTTGTTGAGACAGGGGGAATTT	CASSLLRQGEF
TRBJ1-1	NA	TRBV29-1	few	TGCAGCGTTGCCTTGAGGGGGGTATTCCCTGAAGCTTTCTTT	CSVALRGVFPEAFF
TRBJ1-4	NA	TRBV5-1	NA	TGCGCAAGCAGCTCCCAAGGGTTTCGTGAAAAACTGTTTTTT	CASSSQGFREKLFF